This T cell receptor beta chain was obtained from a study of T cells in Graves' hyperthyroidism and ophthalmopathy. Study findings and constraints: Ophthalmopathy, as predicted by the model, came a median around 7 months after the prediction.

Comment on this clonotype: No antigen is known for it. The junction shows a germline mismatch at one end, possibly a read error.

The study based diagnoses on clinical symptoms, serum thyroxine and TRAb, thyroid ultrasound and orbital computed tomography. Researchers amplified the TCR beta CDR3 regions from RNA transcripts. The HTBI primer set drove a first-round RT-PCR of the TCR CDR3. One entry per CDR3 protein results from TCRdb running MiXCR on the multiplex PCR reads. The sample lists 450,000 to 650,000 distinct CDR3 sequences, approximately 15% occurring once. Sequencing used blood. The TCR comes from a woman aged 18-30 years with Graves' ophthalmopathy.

The CDR3 region is CASSLGYTEQFF. The CDR3 DNA reads as TGTGCCAGCAGCTTGGGTTACACTGAGCAGTTCTTC. The V gene is TRBV5-4, the J gene TRBJ2-1, with D unclear. The V gene's germline CDR1 is SGHNT and CDR2 YYREEE (reference sequence). This CDR3 is 12 amino acids long.